This TCR beta chain derives from a study of blood T cell repertoires in COVID-19. This clone came up once. In the original workflow: The assay estimated nucleated cells by amplifying reference gene primers. The table came from immunoSEQ multiplex PCR; TCRdb's copy has only in-frame clones and leaves some out. D and trimming come from the DNA, and the V and J calls and clone size come from that table. Of about 140,000 clones in the sample, approximately 84% were seen once. The TCR comes from a human donor in a cohort sampled during active COVID-19. Sequenced material: peripheral blood.

In nucleotides, the CDR3 is TGTGCCACCAGCAGAGGTCCAGGCGACTACGAGCAGTACTTC. Encoded protein: CATSRGPGDYEQYF. V is TRBV15 and J is TRBJ2-7; unclear D gene. Germline V gene data show CDR1 as LNHNV and CDR2 as YYDKDF (reference sequence). This CDR3 comprises 14 residues. Between the trimmed V and J ends, which lost 1 base and 3 bases, there was a span of 10 bases.